These T cell receptor beta chains were read from a single sample in a study of blood T cell repertoires in COVID-19. The protocol was immunoSEQ multiplex PCR, while the TCRdb copy is restricted to in-frame clones and leaves out a portion. The sample records 200,000 to 250,000 clones, 86% being singletons. Sequencing input: PBMCs or T cells enriched from blood (not recorded which). The receptors derive from a woman between 45 and 60 years old in a cohort exposed to, infected with or recovered from COVID-19 (not recorded which). CDR3s include the opening cysteine and the closing phenylalanine or tryptophan. D genes are given only for firm matches. For some rows the clone size is stated as once, few or many, or as a class when expanded; others skip it.

j_call: TRBJ1-1; d_call: TRBD1; clone_size: once; v_call: TRBV3-1/TRBV3-2; cdr3_length: 14; cdr3_aa: CASSQTRDSSGAFF; cdr3_nt: TGTGCCAGCAGCCAAACCCGGGACAGTAGCGGAGCTTTCTTT
j_call: TRBJ2-1; d_call: TRBD2; clone_size: .; v_call: TRBV27; cdr3_length: 15; cdr3_aa: CASSFRAGVNNEQFF; cdr3_nt: TGTGCCAGCAGTTTCCGGGCGGGGGTAAACAATGAGCAGTTCTTC
j_call: TRBJ2-6; d_call: .; clone_size: .; v_call: TRBV9; cdr3_length: 14; cdr3_aa: CASSVVSGANVLTF; cdr3_nt: TGTGCCAGCAGCGTAGTATCGGGGGCCAACGTCCTGACTTTC
j_call: TRBJ1-2; d_call: .; clone_size: .; v_call: TRBV28; cdr3_length: 15; cdr3_aa: CASSLPQGSNYGYTF; cdr3_nt: TGTGCCAGCAGTTTACCCCAGGGCTCTAACTATGGCTACACCTTC
j_call: TRBJ2-2; d_call: TRBD1; clone_size: .; v_call: TRBV7-2; cdr3_length: 16; cdr3_aa: CASSSYRDRGPGELFF; cdr3_nt: TGTGCCAGCAGCTCCTACCGGGACAGGGGTCCCGGGGAGCTGTTTTTT
j_call: TRBJ1-2; d_call: .; clone_size: .; v_call: TRBV5-4; cdr3_length: 12; cdr3_aa: CASSPTGNGYTF; cdr3_nt: TGTGCCAGCAGCCCCACAGGGAATGGCTACACCTTC
j_call: TRBJ2-7; d_call: .; clone_size: .; v_call: TRBV30; cdr3_length: 11; cdr3_aa: CACLSGYEQYF; cdr3_nt: TGTGCCTGCCTCTCCGGCTACGAGCAGTACTTC
j_call: TRBJ2-1; d_call: .; clone_size: .; v_call: TRBV7-9; cdr3_length: 14; cdr3_aa: CASSSPQFYNEQFF; cdr3_nt: TGTGCCAGCAGCTCGCCGCAGTTCTACAATGAGCAGTTCTTC
j_call: TRBJ1-2; d_call: TRBD1; clone_size: once; v_call: TRBV7-9; cdr3_length: 15; cdr3_aa: CASSLGGQTHYGYTF; cdr3_nt: TGTGCCAGCAGCTTGGGGGGACAGACTCACTATGGCTACACCTTC
j_call: TRBJ2-2; d_call: .; clone_size: .; v_call: TRBV3-1/TRBV3-2; cdr3_length: 14; cdr3_aa: CASSQEGWAGELFF; cdr3_nt: TGTGCCAGCAGCCAGGAGGGGTGGGCCGGGGAGCTGTTTTTT
j_call: TRBJ1-1; d_call: .; clone_size: .; v_call: TRBV5-5; cdr3_length: 16; cdr3_aa: CASNRGTGIMNTEAFF; cdr3_nt: TGTGCCAGCAACCGAGGAACAGGGATCATGAACACTGAAGCTTTCTTT
j_call: TRBJ1-4; d_call: TRBD1; clone_size: .; v_call: TRBV7-2; cdr3_length: 16; cdr3_aa: CASSSPRQGENEKLFF; cdr3_nt: TGTGCCAGCAGCTCCCCTAGACAGGGAGAAAATGAAAAACTGTTTTTT
j_call: TRBJ2-4; d_call: TRBD2; clone_size: .; v_call: TRBV4-2; cdr3_length: 13; cdr3_aa: CASSQEEGTMGYF; cdr3_nt: TGTGCCAGCAGCCAAGAGGAGGGGACTATGGGGTACTTC
j_call: TRBJ1-5; d_call: .; clone_size: .; v_call: TRBV19; cdr3_length: 16; cdr3_aa: CASSISVTGLWQPQHF; cdr3_nt: TGTGCCAGTAGTATTTCGGTTACGGGGTTATGGCAGCCCCAGCATTTT
j_call: TRBJ2-2; d_call: TRBD2; clone_size: .; v_call: TRBV7-2; cdr3_length: 19; cdr3_aa: CASSLFILAGGHGTGELFF; cdr3_nt: TGTGCCAGCAGCTTGTTTATACTCGCGGGGGGGCATGGAACCGGGGAGCTGTTTTTT
j_call: TRBJ2-2; d_call: .; clone_size: .; v_call: TRBV9; cdr3_length: 13; cdr3_aa: CASSPGSYGELFF; cdr3_nt: TGTGCCAGCAGCCCGGGAAGCTACGGGGAGCTGTTTTTT